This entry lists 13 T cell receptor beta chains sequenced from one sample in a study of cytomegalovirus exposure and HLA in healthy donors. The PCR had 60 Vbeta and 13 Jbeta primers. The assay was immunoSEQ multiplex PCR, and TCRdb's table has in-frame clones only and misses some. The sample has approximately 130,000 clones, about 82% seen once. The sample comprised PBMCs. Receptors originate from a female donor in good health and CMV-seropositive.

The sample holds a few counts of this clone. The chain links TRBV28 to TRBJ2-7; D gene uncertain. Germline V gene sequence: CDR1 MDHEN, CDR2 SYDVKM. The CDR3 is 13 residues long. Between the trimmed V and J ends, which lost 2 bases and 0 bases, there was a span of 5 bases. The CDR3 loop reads CASSLGSSYEQYF. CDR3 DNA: TGTGCCAGCAGTTTAGGCAGCTCCTACGAGCAGTACTTC.

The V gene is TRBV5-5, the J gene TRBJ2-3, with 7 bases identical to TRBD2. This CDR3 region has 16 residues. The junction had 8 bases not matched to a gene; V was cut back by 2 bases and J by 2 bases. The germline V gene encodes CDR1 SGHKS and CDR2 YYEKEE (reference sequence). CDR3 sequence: CASSFDGRPSTDTQYF. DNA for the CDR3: TGTGCCAGCAGCTTCGACGGGAGGCCCTCCACAGATACGCAGTATTTT.

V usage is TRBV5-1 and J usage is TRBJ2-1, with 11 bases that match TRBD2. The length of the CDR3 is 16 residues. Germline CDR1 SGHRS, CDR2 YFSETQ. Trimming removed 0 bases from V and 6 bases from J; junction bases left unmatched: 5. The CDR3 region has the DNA TGCGCCAGCAGCTTGGGGCGGCTAGCGGGAGGCAATGAGCAGTTCTTC. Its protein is CASSLGRLAGGNEQFF.

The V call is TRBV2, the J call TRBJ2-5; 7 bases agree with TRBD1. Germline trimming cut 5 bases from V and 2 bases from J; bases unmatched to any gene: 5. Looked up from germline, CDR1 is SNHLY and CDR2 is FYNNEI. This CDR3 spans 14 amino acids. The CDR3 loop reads CASSPRTGQETQYF. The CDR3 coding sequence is TGTGCCAGCAGTCCTCGGACAGGTCAAGAGACCCAGTACTTC.

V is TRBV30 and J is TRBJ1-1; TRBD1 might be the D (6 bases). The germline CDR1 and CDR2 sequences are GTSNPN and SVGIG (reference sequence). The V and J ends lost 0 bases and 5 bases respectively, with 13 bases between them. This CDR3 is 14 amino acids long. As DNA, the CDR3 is TGTGCCTGGAGTGTGTCGGGGGGCGGTACTGAAGCTTTCTTT. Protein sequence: CAWSVSGGGTEAFF.

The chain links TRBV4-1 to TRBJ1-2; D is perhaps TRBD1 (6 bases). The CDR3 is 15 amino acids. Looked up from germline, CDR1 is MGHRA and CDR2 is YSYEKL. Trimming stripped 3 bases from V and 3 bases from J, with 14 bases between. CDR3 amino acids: CASSQLQGAYYGYTF. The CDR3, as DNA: TGCGCCAGCAGCCAGTTACAGGGAGCCTACTATGGCTACACCTTC.

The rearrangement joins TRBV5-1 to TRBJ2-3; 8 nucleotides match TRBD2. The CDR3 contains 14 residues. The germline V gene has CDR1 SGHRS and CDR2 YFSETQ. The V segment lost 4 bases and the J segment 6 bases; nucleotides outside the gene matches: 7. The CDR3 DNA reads TGCGCCAGCAGCCCGATAGCGGGAACCGATACGCAGTATTTT. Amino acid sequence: CASSPIAGTDTQYF.

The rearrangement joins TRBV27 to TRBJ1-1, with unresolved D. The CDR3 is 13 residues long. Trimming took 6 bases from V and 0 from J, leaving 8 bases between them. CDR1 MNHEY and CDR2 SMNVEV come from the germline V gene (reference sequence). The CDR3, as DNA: TGTGCCAGCAGCCCTAAATTGAACACTGAAGCTTTCTTT. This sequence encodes CASSPKLNTEAFF.

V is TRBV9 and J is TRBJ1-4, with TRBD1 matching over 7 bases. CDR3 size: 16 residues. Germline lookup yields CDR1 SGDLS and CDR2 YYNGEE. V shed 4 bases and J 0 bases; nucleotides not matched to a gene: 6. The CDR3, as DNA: TGTGCCAGCAGCAGCAGGGACAGTGCAACTAATGAAAAACTGTTTTTT. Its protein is CASSSRDSATNEKLFF.

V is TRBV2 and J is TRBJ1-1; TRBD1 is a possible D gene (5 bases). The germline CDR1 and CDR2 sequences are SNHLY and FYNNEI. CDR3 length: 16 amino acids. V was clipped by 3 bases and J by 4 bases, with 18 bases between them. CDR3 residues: CASSEEGGSRATEAFF. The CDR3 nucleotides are TGTGCCAGCAGTGAGGAGGGTGGCAGCAGGGCCACTGAAGCTTTCTTT. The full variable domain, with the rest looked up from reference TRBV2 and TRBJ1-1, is EPEVTQTPSHQVTQMGQEVILRCVPISNHLYFYWYRQILGQKVEFLVSFYNNEISEKSEIFDDQFSVERPDGSNFTLKIRSTKLEDSAMYFCASSEEGGSRATEAFFGQGTRLTVV.

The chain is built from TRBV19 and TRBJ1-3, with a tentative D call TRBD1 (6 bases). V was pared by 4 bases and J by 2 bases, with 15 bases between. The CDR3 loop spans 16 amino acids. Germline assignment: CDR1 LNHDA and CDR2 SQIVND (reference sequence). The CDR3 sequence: CASSNFGTPTGNTIYF. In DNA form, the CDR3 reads TGTGCCAGTAGTAACTTCGGGACACCAACTGGAAACACCATATATTTT.

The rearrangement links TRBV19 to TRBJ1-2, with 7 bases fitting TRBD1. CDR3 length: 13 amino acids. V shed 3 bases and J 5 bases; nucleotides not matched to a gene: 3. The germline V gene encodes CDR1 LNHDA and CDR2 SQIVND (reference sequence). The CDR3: CASSIAGQYGYTF. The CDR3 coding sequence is TGTGCCAGTAGTATTGCGGGACAGTATGGCTACACCTTC. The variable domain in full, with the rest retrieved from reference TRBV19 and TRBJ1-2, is DGGITQSPKYLFRKEGQNVTLSCEQNLNHDAMYWYRQDPGQGLRLIYYSQIVNDFQKGDIAEGYSVSREKKESFPLTVTSAQKNPTAFYLCASSIAGQYGYTFGSGTRLTVV.

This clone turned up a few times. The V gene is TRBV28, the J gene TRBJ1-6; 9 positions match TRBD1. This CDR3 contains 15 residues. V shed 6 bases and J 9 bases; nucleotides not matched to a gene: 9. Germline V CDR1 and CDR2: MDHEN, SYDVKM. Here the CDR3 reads CASSTGQGLGSPLHF. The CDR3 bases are TGTGCCAGCAGCACGGGACAGGGATTGGGTTCACCCCTCCACTTT.